One sample yielded the 11 T cell receptor beta chains listed below, sequenced in a study of CD8+ T cells in alopecia areata. RNA was isolated and reverse transcribed to cDNA, the sequencing template. Here immunoSEQ multiplex PCR was the method, and the copy in TCRdb shows in-frame clones only, minus some. The sample carries 180,000 or so clones, 58% recorded once. Treatment reported: oral pan-JAK inhibitor, 5-10 mg twice daily. Sequencing was performed on CD4+ T cells sorted from blood, taken around week 55, from a patient treated with tofacitinib. The origin of the receptors is a human donor with alopecia areata.

V usage is TRBV4-2 and J usage is TRBJ2-7; 7 bases align to TRBD1. CDR1 is LGHNA, CDR2 YNFKEQ, per germline. V shed 1 base and J 1 base; nucleotides not matched to a gene: 13. This CDR3 has 18 residues. The CDR3 sequence is CASSQVGFQDRRSYEQYF. The CDR3 DNA sequence: TGTGCCAGCAGCCAAGTGGGGTTTCAGGACAGGCGATCCTACGAGCAGTACTTC.

This clone was recorded many times. The chain joins TRBV4-1 to TRBJ2-2; the D call may be TRBD1 or TRBD2 (5 bases each). Trimming took off 4 bases at V and 2 bases at J, with 11 bases between the two ends. The germline V gene encodes CDR1 MGHRA and CDR2 YSYEKL. The CDR3 is 15 amino acids. CDR3 DNA: TGCGCCAGCAGCCTATCGGGACGCAACACCGGGGAGCTGTTTTTT. Translation: CASSLSGRNTGELFF.

This chain links TRBV6-5 with TRBJ2-7; 8 nucleotides line up with TRBD1. The trim removed 6 bases at V and 3 bases at J, leaving 4 bases unmatched. Germline assignment: CDR1 MNHEY and CDR2 SVGAGI. The CDR3 length is 13 residues. DNA for the CDR3: TGTGCCAGCAGCCGTGGGACAGGCTACGAGCAGTACTTC. Its translation: CASSRGTGYEQYF.

CDR3 sequence: CSVGADTQYF. The CDR3, as DNA: TGCAGCGTTGGGGCAGATACGCAGTATTTT. The chain recombines TRBV29-1 with TRBJ2-3; D gene ambiguous. Trimming cost V 4 bases and J 4 bases, with 3 bases left between them. Looked up from germline, CDR1 is SQVTM and CDR2 is ANQGSEA. The CDR3 runs to 10 residues.

This clone appeared a few times. The chain joins TRBV30 to TRBJ1-4; no reliable D call. Germline V gene data show CDR1 as GTSNPN and CDR2 as SVGIG (reference sequence). V was cut by 2 bases and J by 3 bases, with 19 bases left in between. There are 17 residues in the CDR3. The CDR3 bases are TGTGCCTGGAGTTTGGGATTGGACCTTTCAGCTAATGAAAAACTGTTTTTT. Amino acids: CAWSLGLDLSANEKLFF.

The V gene is TRBV30, the J gene TRBJ2-3; the D gene is possibly TRBD2 (6 bases). V lost 0 bases, J lost 5 bases, and 12 bases lay in between. Germline CDR1 GTSNPN, CDR2 SVGIG (reference sequence). The CDR3 sequence is 14 residues long. CDR3 nucleotides: TGTGCCTGGAGTGTGTGGCGGGGAGGAGATACGCAGTATTTT. Protein: CAWSVWRGGDTQYF.

The CDR3 loop reads CASSPGQTTDTQYF. In DNA form, the CDR3 reads TGTGCCAGCAGCCCGGGACAGACTACAGATACGCAGTATTTT. This rearrangement joins TRBV5-8 to TRBJ2-3; 7 bases align to TRBD1. Per the germline V gene, CDR1 is SGHTS and CDR2 is YDEGEE. The CDR3 has 14 residues. Trimming removed 4 bases from V and 3 bases from J; junction bases left unmatched: 5.

The chain joins TRBV7-3 to TRBJ2-1, with 8 bases aligning to TRBD2. V shed 2 bases, J shed 6 bases, and the junction held 9 bases outside the gene matches. Germline lookup yields CDR1 SGHTA and CDR2 FQGTGA. This CDR3 is 16 amino acids long. CDR3 amino acids: CASSLVASGLRNEQFF. The CDR3 DNA sequence: TGTGCCAGCAGCTTAGTGGCTAGCGGGCTCCGCAATGAGCAGTTCTTC.

The chain couples TRBV4-1 to TRBJ2-5; TRBD1 is a possible D gene (6 bases). The end of the DNA is better explained by TRBJ2-7, so the J call may be wrong. Germline V gives CDR1 MGHRA, CDR2 YSYEKL. The CDR3 covers 16 residues. In DNA, the CDR3 is TGCGCCAGCAGCCATCTGGGGGCAGGGAGATACTACGAGCAGTACTTC. Amino acid sequence: CASSHLGAGRYYEQYF.

This clone was observed once. This sequence joins TRBV6-6 and TRBJ1-2; no clear D gene. Looked up from germline, CDR1 is MNHNY and CDR2 is SVGAGI (reference sequence). The CDR3 sequence is 11 residues long. Between the trimmed V and J ends, which lost 5 bases and 5 bases, there was a span of 6 bases. The CDR3 nucleotides are TGTGCCAGCAGTGACCGTTATGGCTACACCTTC. Its protein product is CASSDRYGYTF.

The chain uses TRBV5-1 and TRBJ1-6, with D possibly matching TRBD1 (6 bases). The CDR3 runs 13 residues. Germline loops: CDR1 SGHRS, CDR2 YFSETQ. The V and J ends lost 7 bases and 5 bases respectively, with 10 bases between them. Here the CDR3 DNA reads TGCGCCAGCCGGGACACCAATAATTCACCCCTCCACTTT. Encoded protein: CASRDTNNSPLHF. The variable domain in full, completed from reference TRBV5-1 and TRBJ1-6, reads KAGVTQTPRYLIKTRGQQVTLSCSPISGHRSVSWYQQTPGQGLQFLFEYFSETQRNKGNFPGRFSGRQFSNSRSEMNVSTLELGDSALYLCASRDTNNSPLHFGNGTRLTVT.